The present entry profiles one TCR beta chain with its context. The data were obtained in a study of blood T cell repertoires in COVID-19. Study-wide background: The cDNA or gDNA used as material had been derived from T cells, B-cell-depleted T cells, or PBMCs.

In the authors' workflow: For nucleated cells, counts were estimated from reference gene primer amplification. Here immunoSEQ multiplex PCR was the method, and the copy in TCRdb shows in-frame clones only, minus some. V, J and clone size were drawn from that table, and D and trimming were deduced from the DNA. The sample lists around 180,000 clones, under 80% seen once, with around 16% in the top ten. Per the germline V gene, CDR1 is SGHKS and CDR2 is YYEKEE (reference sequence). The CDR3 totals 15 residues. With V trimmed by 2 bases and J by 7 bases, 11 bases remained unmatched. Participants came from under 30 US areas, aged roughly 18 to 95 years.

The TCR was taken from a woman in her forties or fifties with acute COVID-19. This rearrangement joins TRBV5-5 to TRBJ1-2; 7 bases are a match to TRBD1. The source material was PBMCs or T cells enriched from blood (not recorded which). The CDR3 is CASSLEGAVEFGYTF. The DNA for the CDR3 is TGTGCCAGCAGCTTAGAGGGGGCGGTGGAGTTTGGCTACACCTTC. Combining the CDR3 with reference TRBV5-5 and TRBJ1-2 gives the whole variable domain DAGVTQSPTHLIKTRGQQVTLRCSPISGHKSVSWYQQVLGQGPQFIFQYYEKEERGRGNFPDRFSARQFPNYSSELNVNALLLGDSALYLCASSLEGAVEFGYTFGSGTRLTVV.